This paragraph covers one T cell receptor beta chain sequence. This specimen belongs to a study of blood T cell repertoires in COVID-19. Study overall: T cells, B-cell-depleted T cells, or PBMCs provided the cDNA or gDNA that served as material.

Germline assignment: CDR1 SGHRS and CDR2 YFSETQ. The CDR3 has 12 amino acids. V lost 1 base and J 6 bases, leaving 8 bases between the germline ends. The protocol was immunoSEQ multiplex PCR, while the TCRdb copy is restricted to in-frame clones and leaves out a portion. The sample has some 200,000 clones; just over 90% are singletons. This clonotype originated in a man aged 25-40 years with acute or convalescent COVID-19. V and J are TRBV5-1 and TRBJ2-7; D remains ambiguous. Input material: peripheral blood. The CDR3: CASSLTATEQYF. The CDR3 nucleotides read TGCGCCAGCAGCTTGACAGCTACCGAGCAGTACTTC. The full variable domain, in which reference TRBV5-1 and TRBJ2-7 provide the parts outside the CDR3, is KAGVTQTPRYLIKTRGQQVTLSCSPISGHRSVSWYQQTPGQGLQFLFEYFSETQRNKGNFPGRFSGRQFSNSRSEMNVSTLELGDSALYLCASSLTATEQYFGPGTRLTVT.